This is a list of T cell receptor beta chains from one sample in a study of cytomegalovirus exposure and HLA in healthy donors. The method was immunoSEQ multiplex PCR; TCRdb's version includes in-frame clones alone and lacks a portion of them. The repertoire holds about 160,000 clones, with about four fifths as singletons. Material for sequencing was PBMCs. These receptors originate from a man aged 25-40 years in good health and CMV-seropositive. CDR3s leave out the opening cysteine and the closing phenylalanine or tryptophan. Fields, in order: D gene, J gene, V gene, CDR3 protein. The D gene is left open where the match is weak.

>.|TRBJ2-7|TRBV28
ASSLRGYTYEQY
>.|TRBJ1-4|TRBV5-6
ASSLALSYREKLF
>.|TRBJ2-3|TRBV9
ASTQGFSGHTDTQY
>.|TRBJ1-2|TRBV27
ASRDRTYGYT
>TRBD2|TRBJ2-5|TRBV2
ASTPQRGGQETQY
>.|TRBJ2-2|TRBV28
ASSLSIGGQTFTGELF
>.|TRBJ1-1|TRBV27
ASRRQAVNTEAF
>TRBD2|TRBJ2-7|TRBV27
ASSSAWELALSYEQY
>.|TRBJ2-1|TRBV7-9
ASSLHGGEGNEQF
>TRBD2|TRBJ2-7|TRBV6-1
ASTRLAGGPYEQY
>.|TRBJ1-1|TRBV29-1
SADRTTTTPGTEAF
>.|TRBJ2-3|TRBV5-4
ASSFLWTIRSTDTQY
>.|TRBJ2-7|TRBV18
ASSPQGVEQY
>TRBD2|TRBJ2-1|TRBV9
ASSVGSGKDYNEQF
>.|TRBJ2-6|TRBV9
ASARESGANVLT
>.|TRBJ2-1|TRBV18
ASSPTLREALGF
>.|TRBJ2-5|TRBV5-1
ASSLADFPETQY
>TRBD1|TRBJ2-7|TRBV5-1
ASSSSGTGKYEQY
>TRBD1|TRBJ2-2|TRBV29-1
SVEVGQVRRELF
>TRBD2|TRBJ2-7|TRBV6-1
ASSEARPSGTSEQY
>.|TRBJ2-7|TRBV18
ASSPRGNEQY
>TRBD1|TRBJ1-4|TRBV15
ATSRDGQGLNEKLF
>.|TRBJ2-7|TRBV30
AWSVKGGSYEQY
>.|TRBJ2-7|TRBV7-9
ASSPQGSWQY
>.|TRBJ2-7|TRBV7-9
ASGEEGTQY
>TRBD1|TRBJ1-1|TRBV9
ASSPRTGSPEAF
>.|TRBJ1-6|TRBV10-1
ANYPGLIRPSLH
>.|TRBJ1-6|TRBV7-2
ASSLFPGSNSPLH
>TRBD1|TRBJ1-1|TRBV29-1
SVKTGGGTEAF
>TRBD2|TRBJ2-2|TRBV28
ASSPHRTSHGELF
>TRBD1|TRBJ2-1|TRBV11-2
ASSLRPGTGVTEQF
>TRBD2|TRBJ2-3|TRBV6-1
ACGSSGGLTDTQY
>.|TRBJ1-5|TRBV19
ASTLWLSNQPQH
>.|TRBJ2-1|TRBV5-1
ASSPPLASGSNEQF
>.|TRBJ2-1|TRBV11-2
ASSSHIDEQF
>TRBD2|TRBJ2-7|TRBV5-1
ASSFSGAGGDEQY
>.|TRBJ1-1|TRBV7-3
ASSPRSNTEAF
>TRBD2|TRBJ2-7|TRBV28
ASLSGRASYEQY